The 15 T cell receptor beta chains below were found in one sample sequenced in a study of shared clonotypes between healthy human individuals. Sequencing was performed with immunoSEQ multiplex PCR; in TCRdb, only in-frame clones are kept and a portion is missing. Among millions of clones, over 90% were seen once, and the ten largest hold under 0.45%. Input material: naive CD4+ T cells from PBMCs. Noted subset: CD45RA+ positively selected. Receptors originate from a man younger than 35 in good health. Some clones in this sample may be carry-over from other donors' samples.

The chain joins TRBV7-2 to TRBJ2-1, with 12 positions matching TRBD2. V dropped 0 bases and J dropped 6; count of bases not matched to a gene: 6. CDR1 and CDR2 from the germline V gene are SGHTA and FQGNSA. This CDR3 is 17 amino acids long. This CDR3 reads CASSLAPRLAGANEQFF. The CDR3 DNA reads as TGTGCCAGCAGCTTAGCCCCGCGACTAGCGGGAGCCAATGAGCAGTTCTTC. Together with reference TRBV7-2 and TRBJ2-1, the CDR3 gives the full variable domain: GAGVSQSPSNKVTEKGKDVELRCDPISGHTALYWYRQSLGQGLEFLIYFQGNSAPDKSGLPSDRFSAERTGGSVSTLTIQRTQQEDSAVYLCASSLAPRLAGANEQFFGPGTRLTVL.

The sample holds one count of this clone. Written as DNA, the CDR3 is TGTGCCAGCAGTCTAACCGGAGATACGCAGTATTTT. Protein product: CASSLTGDTQYF. V and J are TRBV28 and TRBJ2-3; unclear D gene. Trimming took off 5 bases at V and 5 bases at J, with 8 bases between the two ends. Germline assignment: CDR1 MDHEN and CDR2 SYDVKM. The CDR3 loop spans 12 amino acids.

A few counts support this clone. Other DNA sequences in this specimen translate into the identical CDR3. The gene calls are TRBV7-3 and TRBJ1-5; D gene unclear. Trimming shortened V by 0 bases and J by 0 bases, and 6 bases separated the two germline ends. Germline loops: CDR1 SGHTA, CDR2 FQGTGA. This CDR3 region has 15 residues. The CDR3 sequence: CASSLTGNSNQPQHF. The CDR3 DNA is TGTGCCAGCAGCTTAACAGGGAATAGCAATCAGCCCCAGCATTTT.

About this clone: Other DNA sequences in this specimen translate into the identical CDR3. The chain's CDR3 is CSARQNYEQYF. The CDR3 DNA sequence: TGCAGTGCTCGACAGAACTACGAGCAGTACTTC. This sequence joins TRBV20-1 and TRBJ2-7, with a possible D match to TRBD1 (5 bases). V was pared by 5 bases and J by 3 bases, with 8 bases between. CDR3 size: 11 residues. Germline V gene data show CDR1 as DFQATT and CDR2 as SNEGSKA (reference sequence).

The V gene is TRBV11-2, the J gene TRBJ2-2, with 11 bases lining up with TRBD2. J lost 5 bases, V lost 3 bases, and 5 bases had no gene match. This CDR3 has 16 residues. Germline V gives CDR1 SGHAT, CDR2 FQNNGV. In nucleotides, the CDR3 is TGTGCCAGCAGCTTTAAACTAGCGGGAGAGACCGGGGAGCTGTTTTTT. Translated: CASSFKLAGETGELFF.

This rearrangement joins TRBV5-1 to TRBJ1-2; 8 nucleotides match TRBD1. The germline gives CDR1 SGHRS, CDR2 YFSETQ. The trim removed 2 bases at V and 2 bases at J, leaving 8 bases unmatched. The CDR3 has 16 residues. In nucleotides, the CDR3 is TGCGCCAGCAGCTTAACAGGACAGGGTTCAAACTATGGCTACACCTTC. This translates into CASSLTGQGSNYGYTF.

A remark on this clone: Within the sample, other DNA sequences also encode this same CDR3. The chain links TRBV5-1 to TRBJ2-3, with no clear D. V lost 0 bases and J 0 bases, leaving 5 bases between the germline ends. The CDR3 is made up of 14 amino acids. Germline V gene sequence: CDR1 SGHRS, CDR2 YFSETQ. The CDR3: CASSLVGSTDTQYF. CDR3 DNA sequence: TGCGCCAGCAGCTTGGTCGGAAGCACAGATACGCAGTATTTT.

The chain uses TRBV2 and TRBJ1-1; D remains ambiguous. CDR3 length: 11 residues. The germline V gene encodes CDR1 SNHLY and CDR2 FYNNEI. V lost 7 bases and J lost 3, with 6 bases in between. CDR3 sequence reads: CASKGYTEAFF. For the CDR3, the DNA is TGTGCCAGCAAGGGTTACACTGAAGCTTTCTTT.

The CDR3 nucleotides read TGTGCCAGCAGTGAAGGGGGGACTCGTACCTACGAGCAGTACTTC. Protein sequence: CASSEGGTRTYEQYF. The V and J genes are TRBV2 and TRBJ2-7, with a tentative D call TRBD2 (6 bases). This CDR3 spans 15 amino acids. The germline V gene has CDR1 SNHLY and CDR2 FYNNEI. Trimming took 1 base from V and 2 from J, leaving 12 bases between them. The variable domain in full, completed from reference TRBV2 and TRBJ2-7, reads EPEVTQTPSHQVTQMGQEVILRCVPISNHLYFYWYRQILGQKVEFLVSFYNNEISEKSEIFDDQFSVERPDGSNFTLKIRSTKLEDSAMYFCASSEGGTRTYEQYFGPGTRLTVT.

The rearrangement uses TRBV5-3 and TRBJ1-5, with 8 bases matching TRBD1. TRBV5-3 is noted as an ORF with a role that remains uncertain. The CDR3 runs 19 residues. V was pared by 4 bases and J by 0 bases, with 15 bases of the junction left unmatched. CDR3 region: CARSTGTGSKSYSNQPQHF. CDR3 DNA: TGTGCCAGAAGCACCGGGACAGGCTCAAAATCTTATAGCAATCAGCCCCAGCATTTT.

This clone was seen once. The chain combines TRBV6-1 with TRBJ1-5, with no clear D. This CDR3 has 18 residues. Deletions cut 4 bases from V and 2 bases from J, with 21 bases between. CDR1 and CDR2 (germline): MNHNS, SASEGT. The DNA for the CDR3 is TGTGCCAGCAGTGGCCCCCCCGGCCTAGAAACCCGCAATCAGCCCCAGCATTTT. It specifies CASSGPPGLETRNQPQHF.

The V and J genes are TRBV19 and TRBJ2-3; no clear D gene. Germline CDR1 reads LNHDA; CDR2 reads SQIVND (reference sequence). The germline V and J ends were trimmed by 6 bases and 0 bases, with 10 bases remaining between them. The CDR3 runs to 14 residues. Written as DNA, the CDR3 is TGTGCCAGTAGCAGAATGGGTAGCACAGATACGCAGTATTTT. It encodes CASSRMGSTDTQYF. The full variable domain, rest sourced from reference TRBV19 and TRBJ2-3, is DGGITQSPKYLFRKEGQNVTLSCEQNLNHDAMYWYRQDPGQGLRLIYYSQIVNDFQKGDIAEGYSVSREKKESFPLTVTSAQKNPTAFYLCASSRMGSTDTQYFGPGTRLTVL.

V and J are TRBV7-3 and TRBJ2-3, with D tentatively TRBD2 (5 bases). The V and J ends lost 2 bases and 4 bases respectively, with 16 bases between them. This CDR3 is built from 16 residues. Germline V gives CDR1 SGHTA, CDR2 FQGTGA. The CDR3 here is CASSLVGRGSPDTQYF. DNA of the CDR3: TGTGCCAGCAGCTTAGTCGGACGTGGGAGTCCAGATACGCAGTATTTT.

Note on this clone: Within the sample, other DNA sequences also encode this same CDR3. The chain uses TRBV2 and TRBJ1-5, with D perhaps TRBD1 (5 bases). V was cut by 1 base and J by 5 bases, with 9 bases left in between. Germline V gene lookup returns CDR1 SNHLY and CDR2 FYNNEI. This CDR3 is built from 14 residues. CDR3 sequence: CASSEGQGDQPQHF. The CDR3 DNA follows: TGTGCCAGCAGTGAAGGTCAGGGTGATCAGCCCCAGCATTTT.

Here the CDR3 reads CASSQSGQGAVYEQYF. The CDR3 bases are TGCGCCAGCAGTCAATCGGGGCAGGGGGCTGTATACGAGCAGTACTTC. This chain joins TRBV23-1 and TRBJ2-7; 8 bases fit TRBD1. TRBV23-1 is annotated as an ORF whose role is uncertain. V trimming: 0 bases; J trimming: 4 bases; junction bases outside the gene matches: 8. This CDR3 region has 16 residues.